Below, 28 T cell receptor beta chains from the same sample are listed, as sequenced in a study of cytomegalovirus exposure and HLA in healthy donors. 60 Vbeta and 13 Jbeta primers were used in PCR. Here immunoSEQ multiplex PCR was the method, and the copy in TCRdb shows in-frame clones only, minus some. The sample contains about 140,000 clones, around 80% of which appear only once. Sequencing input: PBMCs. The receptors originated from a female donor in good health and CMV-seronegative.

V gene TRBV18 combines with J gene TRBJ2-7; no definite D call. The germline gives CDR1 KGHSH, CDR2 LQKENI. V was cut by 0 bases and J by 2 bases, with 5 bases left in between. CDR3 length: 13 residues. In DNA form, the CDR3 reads TGTGCCAGCTCACCACCGGCAACCTACGAGCAGTACTTC. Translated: CASSPPATYEQYF.

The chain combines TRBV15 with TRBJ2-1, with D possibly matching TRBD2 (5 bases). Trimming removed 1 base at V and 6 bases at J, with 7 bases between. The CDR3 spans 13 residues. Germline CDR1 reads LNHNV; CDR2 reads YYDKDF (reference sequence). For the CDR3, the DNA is TGTGCCACCAGCAGAGGGACTTTCAATGAGCAGTTCTTC. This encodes CATSRGTFNEQFF.

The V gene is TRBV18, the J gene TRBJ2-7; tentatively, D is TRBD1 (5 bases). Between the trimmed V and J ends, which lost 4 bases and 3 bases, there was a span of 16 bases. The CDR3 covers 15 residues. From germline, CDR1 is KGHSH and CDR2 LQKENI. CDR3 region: CASSHSTAPNYEQYF. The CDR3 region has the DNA TGTGCCAGCTCACACTCGACAGCGCCAAACTACGAGCAGTACTTC.

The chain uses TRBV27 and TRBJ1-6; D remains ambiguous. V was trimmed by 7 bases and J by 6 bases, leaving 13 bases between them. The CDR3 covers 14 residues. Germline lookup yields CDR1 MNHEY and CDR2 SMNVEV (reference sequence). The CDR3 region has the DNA TGTGCCAGCACCATTCTTGTCGGTAATTCACCCCTCCACTTT. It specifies CASTILVGNSPLHF.

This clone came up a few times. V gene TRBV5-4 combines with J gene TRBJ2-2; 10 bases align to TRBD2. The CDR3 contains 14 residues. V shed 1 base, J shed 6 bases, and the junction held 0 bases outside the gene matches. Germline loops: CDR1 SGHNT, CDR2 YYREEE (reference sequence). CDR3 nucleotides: TGTGCCAGCAGCTTGCTAGCGGGAGCCGGGGAGCTGTTTTTT. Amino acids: CASSLLAGAGELFF. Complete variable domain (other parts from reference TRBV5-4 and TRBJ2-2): ETGVTQSPTHLIKTRGQQVTLRCSSQSGHNTVSWYQQALGQGPQFIFQYYREEENGRGNFPPRFSGLQFPNYSSELNVNALELDDSALYLCASSLLAGAGELFFGEGSRLTVL.

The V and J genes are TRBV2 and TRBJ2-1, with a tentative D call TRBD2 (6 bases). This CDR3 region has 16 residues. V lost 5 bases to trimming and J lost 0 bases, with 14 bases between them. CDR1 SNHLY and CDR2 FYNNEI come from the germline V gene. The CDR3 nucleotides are TGTGCCAGCAGTCGGGTTCTCGGGAGCTCCTACAATGAGCAGTTCTTC. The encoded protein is CASSRVLGSSYNEQFF.

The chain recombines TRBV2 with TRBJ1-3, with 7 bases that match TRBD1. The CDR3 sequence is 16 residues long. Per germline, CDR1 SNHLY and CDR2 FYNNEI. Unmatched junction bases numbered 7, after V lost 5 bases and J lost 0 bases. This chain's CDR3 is CASSWDSSFSGNTIYF. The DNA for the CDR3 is TGTGCCAGCAGTTGGGACAGTTCCTTCTCTGGAAACACCATATATTTT.

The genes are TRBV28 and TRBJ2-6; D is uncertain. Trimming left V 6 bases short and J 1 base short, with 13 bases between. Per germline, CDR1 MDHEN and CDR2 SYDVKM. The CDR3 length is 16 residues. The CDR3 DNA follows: TGTGCCAGCAGCACAACCCGATTTTCTGGGGCCAACGTCCTGACTTTC. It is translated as CASSTTRFSGANVLTF.

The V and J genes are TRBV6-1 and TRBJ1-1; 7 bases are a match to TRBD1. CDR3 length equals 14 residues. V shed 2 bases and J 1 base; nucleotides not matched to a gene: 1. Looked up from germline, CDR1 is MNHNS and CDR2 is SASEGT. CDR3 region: CASSEHRGNTEAFF. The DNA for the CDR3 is TGTGCCAGCAGTGAACACAGGGGGAACACTGAAGCTTTCTTT.

The DNA of the CDR3 is TGCGCCAGCAGCCAGCGGGATTACACCGGGGAGCTGTTTTTT. Its translation is CASSQRDYTGELFF. The chain carries TRBV4-1 and TRBJ2-2; a weak D match, TRBD2 (6 bases). The CDR3 consists of 14 residues. Between the trimmed V and J ends, which lost 3 bases and 3 bases, there was a span of 8 bases. CDR1 and CDR2 from the germline V gene are MGHRA and YSYEKL.

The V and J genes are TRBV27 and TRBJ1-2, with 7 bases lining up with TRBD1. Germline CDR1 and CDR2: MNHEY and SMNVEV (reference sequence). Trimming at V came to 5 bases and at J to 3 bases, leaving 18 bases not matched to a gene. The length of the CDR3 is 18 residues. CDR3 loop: CASSQEGQPVIRDYGYTF. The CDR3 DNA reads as TGTGCCAGCAGTCAAGAGGGACAGCCCGTAATAAGAGACTATGGCTACACCTTC.

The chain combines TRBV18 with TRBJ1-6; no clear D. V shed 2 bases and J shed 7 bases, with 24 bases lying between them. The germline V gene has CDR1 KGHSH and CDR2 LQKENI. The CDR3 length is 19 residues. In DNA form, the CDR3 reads TGTGCCAGCTCACCAAACGCTAATTGGAGGGATCGGCTAAATTCACCCCTCCACTTT. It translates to CASSPNANWRDRLNSPLHF.

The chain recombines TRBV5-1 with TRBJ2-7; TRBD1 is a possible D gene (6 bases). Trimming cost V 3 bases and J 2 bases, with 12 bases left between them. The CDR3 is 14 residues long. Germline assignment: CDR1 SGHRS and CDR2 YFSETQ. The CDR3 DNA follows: TGCGCCAGCAGCTGGACAGACCAAACCTACGAGCAGTACTTC. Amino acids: CASSWTDQTYEQYF.

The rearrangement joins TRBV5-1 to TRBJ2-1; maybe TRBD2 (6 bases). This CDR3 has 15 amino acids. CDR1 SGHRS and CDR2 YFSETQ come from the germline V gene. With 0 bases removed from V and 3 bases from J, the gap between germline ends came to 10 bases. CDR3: CASSLGREFYNEQFF. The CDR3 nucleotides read TGCGCCAGCAGCTTGGGACGGGAGTTCTACAATGAGCAGTTCTTC. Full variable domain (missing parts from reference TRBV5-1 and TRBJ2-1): KAGVTQTPRYLIKTRGQQVTLSCSPISGHRSVSWYQQTPGQGLQFLFEYFSETQRNKGNFPGRFSGRQFSNSRSEMNVSTLELGDSALYLCASSLGREFYNEQFFGPGTRLTVL.

The CDR3 DNA sequence: TGTGCCAGCAACCTACAGGCTGGCAATCAGCCCCAGCATTTT. Translated: CASNLQAGNQPQHF. The chain joins TRBV7-2 to TRBJ1-5; D is perhaps TRBD1 (5 bases). Germline V lookup: CDR1 SGHTA, CDR2 FQGNSA. There are 14 residues in the CDR3. V lost 7 bases and J 2 bases, leaving 12 bases between the germline ends.

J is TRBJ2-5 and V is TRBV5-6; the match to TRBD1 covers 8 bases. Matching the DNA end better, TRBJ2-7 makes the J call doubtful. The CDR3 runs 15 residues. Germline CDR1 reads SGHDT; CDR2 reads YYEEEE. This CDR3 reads CASSFPGQGAHEQYF. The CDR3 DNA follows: TGTGCCAGCAGCTTCCCGGGGCAGGGGGCCCACGAGCAGTACTTC.

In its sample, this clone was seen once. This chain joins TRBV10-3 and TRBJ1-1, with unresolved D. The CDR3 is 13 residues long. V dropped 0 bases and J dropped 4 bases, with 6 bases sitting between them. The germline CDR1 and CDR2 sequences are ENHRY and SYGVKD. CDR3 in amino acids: CAISESGSTEAFF. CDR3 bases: TGTGCCATCAGTGAGTCGGGCAGCACTGAAGCTTTCTTT.

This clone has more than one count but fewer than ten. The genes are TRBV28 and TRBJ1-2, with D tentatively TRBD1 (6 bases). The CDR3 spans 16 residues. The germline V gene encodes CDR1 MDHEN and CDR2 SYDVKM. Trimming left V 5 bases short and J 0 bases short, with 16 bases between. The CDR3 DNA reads TGTGCCAGCAGTCAGGTGCAGGGGCCCCCTAACTATGGCTACACCTTC. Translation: CASSQVQGPPNYGYTF.

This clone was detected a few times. This CDR3 reads CASAGGPSNYGYTF. CDR3 bases: TGTGCCAGCGCCGGGGGGCCCAGTAACTATGGCTACACCTTC. This chain links TRBV6-1 with TRBJ1-2; TRBD1 might be the D (6 bases). The CDR3 has 14 amino acids. Germline-derived CDR1 and CDR2 are MNHNS and SASEGT. Trimming cost V 8 bases and J 1 base, with 14 bases left between them.

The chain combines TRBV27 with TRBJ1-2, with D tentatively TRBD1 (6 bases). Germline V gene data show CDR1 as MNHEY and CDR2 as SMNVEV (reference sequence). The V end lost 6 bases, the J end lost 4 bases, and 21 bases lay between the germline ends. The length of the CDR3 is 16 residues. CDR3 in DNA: TGTGCCAGCAGAAAAATTCGGGACACAGGGCTCTATGGCTACACCTTC. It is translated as CASRKIRDTGLYGYTF.

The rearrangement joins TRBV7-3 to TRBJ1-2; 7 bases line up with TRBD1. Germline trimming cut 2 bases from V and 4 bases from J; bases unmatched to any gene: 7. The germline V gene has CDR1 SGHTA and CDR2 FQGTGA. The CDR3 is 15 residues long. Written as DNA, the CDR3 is TGTGCCAGCAGCTTATCATCTTCAGGGGGCTATGGCTACACCTTC. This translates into CASSLSSSGGYGYTF.

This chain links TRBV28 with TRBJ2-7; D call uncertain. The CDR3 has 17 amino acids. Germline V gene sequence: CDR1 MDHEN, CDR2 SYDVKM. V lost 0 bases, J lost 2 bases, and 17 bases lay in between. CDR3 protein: CASSLWASRVLTYEQYF. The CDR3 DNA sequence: TGTGCCAGCAGTTTATGGGCTTCTCGGGTCTTGACCTACGAGCAGTACTTC.

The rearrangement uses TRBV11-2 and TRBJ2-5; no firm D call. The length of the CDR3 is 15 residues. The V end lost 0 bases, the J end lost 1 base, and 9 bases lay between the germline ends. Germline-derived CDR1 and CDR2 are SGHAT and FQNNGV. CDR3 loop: CASSLERHPQETQYF. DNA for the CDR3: TGTGCCAGCAGCTTAGAGAGGCACCCCCAAGAGACCCAGTACTTC.

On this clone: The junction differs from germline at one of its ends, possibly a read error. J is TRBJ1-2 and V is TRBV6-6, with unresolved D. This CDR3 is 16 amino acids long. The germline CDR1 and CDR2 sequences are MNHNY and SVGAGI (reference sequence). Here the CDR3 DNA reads TGTGCCAGCAGTTATGCCGACCGCGGGCTGGACTATGGCTACCCCTTC. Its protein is CASSYADRGLDYGYPF.

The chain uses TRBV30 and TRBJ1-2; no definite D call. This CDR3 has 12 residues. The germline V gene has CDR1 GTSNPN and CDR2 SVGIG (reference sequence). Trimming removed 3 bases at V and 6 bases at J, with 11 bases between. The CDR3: CAWSELTDGYTF. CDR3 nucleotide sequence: TGTGCCTGGAGCGAGTTAACGGATGGCTACACCTTC.

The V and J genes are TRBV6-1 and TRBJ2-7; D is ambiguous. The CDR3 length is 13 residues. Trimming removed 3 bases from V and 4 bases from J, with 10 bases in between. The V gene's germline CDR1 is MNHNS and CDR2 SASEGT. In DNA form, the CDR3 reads TGTGCCAGCAGTGACCCACCAGGATACGAGCAGTACTTC. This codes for CASSDPPGYEQYF.

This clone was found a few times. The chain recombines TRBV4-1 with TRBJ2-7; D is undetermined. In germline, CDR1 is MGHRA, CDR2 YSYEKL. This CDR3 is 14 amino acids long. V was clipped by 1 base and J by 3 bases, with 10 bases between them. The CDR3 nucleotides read TGCGCCAGCAGCCAAGTTCCTACTAACTACGAGCAGTACTTC. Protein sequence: CASSQVPTNYEQYF.

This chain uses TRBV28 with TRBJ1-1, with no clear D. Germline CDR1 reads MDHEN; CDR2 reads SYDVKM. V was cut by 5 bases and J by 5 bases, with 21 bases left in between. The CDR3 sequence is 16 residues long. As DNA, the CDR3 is TGTGCCAGCAGTCCGCGGATGGTGATTACGGATACTGAAGCTTTCTTT. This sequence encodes CASSPRMVITDTEAFF.